The 8 T cell receptor beta chains reported below all come from one sample, sequenced in a study of blood T cell repertoires in COVID-19. Assay: immunoSEQ multiplex PCR; the TCRdb copy retains only in-frame clones and omits some. The sample has 50,000 to 80,000 clones, nearly 90% seen once. The sample comprised peripheral blood. All receptors derive from a man in his fifties or sixties with acute or convalescent COVID-19.

The chain joins TRBV24-1 to TRBJ1-1, with 11 nucleotides matching TRBD1. CDR1 is KGHDR and CDR2 is SFDVKD in the germline V gene. V lost 7 bases to trimming and J lost 1 base; unmatched junction nucleotides: 13. CDR3 length: 18 amino acids. The CDR3 sequence: CATRSGQGAGSRNTEAFF. The CDR3 DNA sequence: TGTGCCACCAGGTCCGGACAGGGGGCCGGTAGCAGGAACACTGAAGCTTTCTTT.

The V and J genes are TRBV9 and TRBJ1-3, with unresolved D. Germline values: CDR1 SGDLS, CDR2 YYNGEE. This CDR3 has 14 amino acids. V dropped 0 bases and J dropped 4 bases, with 8 bases sitting between them. The CDR3: CASSVGSPGNTIYF. The DNA for the CDR3 is TGTGCCAGCAGCGTAGGTAGTCCGGGAAACACCATATATTTT.

This clone was seen only once. The rearrangement joins TRBV6-6 to TRBJ1-1; D gene uncertain. The CDR3 loop spans 15 amino acids. Germline values: CDR1 MNHNY, CDR2 SVGAGI (reference sequence). V was trimmed by 5 bases and J by 2 bases, leaving 15 bases between them. The CDR3 DNA reads TGTGCCAGCAGTCCCCAGGACTGGGGAAACACTGAAGCTTTCTTT. This translates into CASSPQDWGNTEAFF.

V and J are TRBV3-1 (or the pseudogene TRBV3-2) and TRBJ1-1, with D perhaps matching TRBD1 (5 bases). CDR1 and CDR2 (germline): LGHDT, YNNKEL (reference sequence). Trimming left V 4 bases short and J 1 base short, with 19 bases between. This CDR3 contains 17 residues. CDR3 nucleotides: TGTGCCAGCAGCCGCACGGGGGTTCTTTCAGCGAACACTGAAGCTTTCTTT. Its protein is CASSRTGVLSANTEAFF.

This rearrangement joins TRBV4-1 to TRBJ1-2, with TRBD1 matching 10 bases. The CDR3 is 18 amino acids. After removal of 4 bases from V and 2 bases from J, the junction contained 13 bases not matched to a gene. From germline, CDR1 is MGHRA and CDR2 YSYEKL. CDR3 bases: TGCGCCAGCAGCCCCGAACCCCCAGGGACAGGGGTAAACTATGGCTACACCTTC. Translating it yields CASSPEPPGTGVNYGYTF.

The chain joins TRBV7-9 to TRBJ2-5; 7 bases match TRBD1. With V trimmed by 3 bases and J by 5 bases, 9 bases remained unmatched. The CDR3 has 15 amino acids. Germline-derived CDR1 and CDR2 are SEHNR and FQNEAQ (reference sequence). CDR3 DNA: TGTGCCAGCAGCTTCGGTGACAGGGACCTGGAGACCCAGTACTTC. It translates to CASSFGDRDLETQYF.

With respect to this clone: The junction departs from the called germline gene at one end, perhaps through a read error. The chain couples TRBV7-7 to TRBJ2-1; 10 bases line up with TRBD1. The CDR3 covers 18 residues. Per germline, CDR1 SSHAT and CDR2 FNYEAQ (reference sequence). The CDR3 here is CASSLYDRGLGEFNEQFF. DNA for the CDR3: TGTGCTAGCAGCTTGTACGACAGGGGGCTAGGGGAATTTAATGAGCAGTTCTTC.

This sequence joins TRBV19 and TRBJ1-5; no definite D call. The germline V gene has CDR1 LNHDA and CDR2 SQIVND (reference sequence). The CDR3 is 14 residues long. Trimming pared 6 bases from V and 0 bases from J, leaving 9 bases between. CDR3: CASRNRASNQPQHF. The CDR3 coding sequence is TGTGCCAGTAGAAATAGAGCTAGCAATCAGCCCCAGCATTTT.